This TCR beta chain originates from a study of blood T cell repertoires in COVID-19. About the study: Nucleic acid was either cDNA or gDNA, and it came from T cells, B-cell-depleted T cells, or PBMCs.

Methods used by the authors: Amplification with reference gene primers provided the estimates of nucleated cell counts. Method: immunoSEQ multiplex PCR; TCRdb's copy keeps in-frame clones and lacks some. V, J and clone size are those of that table, while D and trimming were read from the DNA. There are about 120,000 clones in the sample; about 90% occur only once, and under 6% lies in the top ten. Trimming at V came to 0 bases and at J to 5 bases, leaving 1 base not matched to a gene. CDR3 length: 15 residues. The V gene's germline CDR1 is MNHEY and CDR2 SVGEGT. The chain combines TRBV6-2 or TRBV6-3 with TRBJ2-2; 9 bases are shared with TRBD2. The TCR sequence derives from a woman in her fifties or sixties with acute or convalescent COVID-19. Sequenced: peripheral blood. The CDR3 loop is CASSYSLAGTGELFF. The CDR3 DNA reads TGTGCCAGCAGTTACTCTCTAGCGGGAACCGGGGAGCTGTTTTTT.